This TCR beta chain was profiled in a study of OX40 agonist ivuxolimab in advanced cancers. About the research overall: Intravenous ivuxolimab at 0.01 to 10 mg/kg was given to patients every 2 weeks.

The germline gives CDR1 SEHNR, CDR2 FQNEAQ (reference sequence). Trimming removed 2 bases at V and 8 bases at J, with 10 bases between. This CDR3 spans 13 amino acids. This clone came up once. TCRdb's copy holds only in-frame clones and misses some; the assay was immunoSEQ multiplex PCR. The sample consists of about 50,000 clones, approximately 95% of them appearing once. The sample consisted of CD4+ or CD8+ T cells sorted from blood, taken in a trial of the OX40 agonist ivuxolimab. The chain recombines TRBV7-9 with TRBJ2-1; D remains ambiguous. The sequence was obtained from an adult with an advanced solid tumor such as melanoma, head and neck, liver or kidney cancer. CDR3 DNA: TGTGCCAGCAGCTTACCCAACGGCCATGAGCAGTTCTTC. Translation: CASSLPNGHEQFF.